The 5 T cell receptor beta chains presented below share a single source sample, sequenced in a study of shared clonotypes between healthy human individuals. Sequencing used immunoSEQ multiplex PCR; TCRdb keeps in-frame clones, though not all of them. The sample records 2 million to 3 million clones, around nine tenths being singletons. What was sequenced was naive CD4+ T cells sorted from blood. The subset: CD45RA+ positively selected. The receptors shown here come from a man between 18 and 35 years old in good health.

CDR3 amino acids: CASSGTPGTLSYEQYF. CDR3 coding DNA: TGCGCCAGCAGTGGAACCCCCGGGACCCTCTCCTACGAGCAGTACTTC. The V call is TRBV10-1, the J call TRBJ2-7; perhaps D is TRBD1 or TRBD2 (5 bases each). This CDR3 is built from 16 residues. The V end lost 4 bases, the J end lost 0 bases, and 16 bases lay between the germline ends. Germline V CDR1 and CDR2: WNHNN, SYGVQD (reference sequence).

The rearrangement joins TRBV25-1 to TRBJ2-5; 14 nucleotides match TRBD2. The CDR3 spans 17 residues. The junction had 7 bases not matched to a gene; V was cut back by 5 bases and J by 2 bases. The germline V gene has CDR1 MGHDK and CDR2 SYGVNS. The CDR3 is CASSRLAGGPDQETQYF. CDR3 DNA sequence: TGTGCCAGCAGTCGACTAGCGGGGGGGCCCGATCAAGAGACCCAGTACTTC.

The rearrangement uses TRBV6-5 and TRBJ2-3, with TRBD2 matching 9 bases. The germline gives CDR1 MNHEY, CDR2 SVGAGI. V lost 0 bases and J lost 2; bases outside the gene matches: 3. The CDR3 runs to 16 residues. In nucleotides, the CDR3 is TGTGCCAGCAGTTACTCGCTAGCGGGGATCACAGATACGCAGTATTTT. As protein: CASSYSLAGITDTQYF.

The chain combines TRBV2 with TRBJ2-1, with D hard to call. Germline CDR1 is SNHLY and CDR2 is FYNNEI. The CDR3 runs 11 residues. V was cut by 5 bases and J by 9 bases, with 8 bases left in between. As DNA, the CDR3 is TGTGCCAGCAGTAGTAAGGCTGAGCAGTTCTTC. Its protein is CASSSKAEQFF. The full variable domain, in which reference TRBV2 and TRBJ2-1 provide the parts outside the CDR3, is EPEVTQTPSHQVTQMGQEVILRCVPISNHLYFYWYRQILGQKVEFLVSFYNNEISEKSEIFDDQFSVERPDGSNFTLKIRSTKLEDSAMYFCASSSKAEQFFGPGTRLTVL.

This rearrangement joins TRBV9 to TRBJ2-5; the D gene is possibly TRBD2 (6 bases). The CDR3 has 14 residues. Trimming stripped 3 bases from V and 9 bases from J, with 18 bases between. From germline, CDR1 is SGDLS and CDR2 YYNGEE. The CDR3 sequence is CASSGSGWQGAQYF. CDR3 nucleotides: TGTGCCAGCAGCGGTAGCGGTTGGCAAGGGGCCCAGTACTTC.